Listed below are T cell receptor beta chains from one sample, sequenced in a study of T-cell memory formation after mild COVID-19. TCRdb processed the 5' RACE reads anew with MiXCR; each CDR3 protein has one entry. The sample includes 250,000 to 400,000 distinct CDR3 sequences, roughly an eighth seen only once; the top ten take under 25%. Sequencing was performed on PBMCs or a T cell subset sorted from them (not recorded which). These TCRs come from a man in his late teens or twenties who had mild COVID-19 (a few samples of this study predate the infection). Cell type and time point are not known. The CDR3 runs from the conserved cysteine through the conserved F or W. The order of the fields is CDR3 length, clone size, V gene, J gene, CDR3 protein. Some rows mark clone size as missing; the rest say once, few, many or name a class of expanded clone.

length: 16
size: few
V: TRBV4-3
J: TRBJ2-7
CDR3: CASSQGSPGPTYEQYF

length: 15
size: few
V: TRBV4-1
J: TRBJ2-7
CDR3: CASSQGGSLAYEQYF

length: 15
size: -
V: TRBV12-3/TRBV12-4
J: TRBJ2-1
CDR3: CASSPSGLAGMQQFF

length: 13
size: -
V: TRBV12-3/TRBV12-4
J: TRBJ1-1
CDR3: CASSEELHTEAFF

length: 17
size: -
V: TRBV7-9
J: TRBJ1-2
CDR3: CASSSYHLGGQGDGYTF

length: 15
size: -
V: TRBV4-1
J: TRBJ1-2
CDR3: CASSKGGQGGNGYTF

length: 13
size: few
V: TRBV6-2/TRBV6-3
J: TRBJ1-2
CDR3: CASSAGGLYGYTF

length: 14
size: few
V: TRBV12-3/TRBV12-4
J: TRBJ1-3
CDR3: CASSSRGSGNTIYF

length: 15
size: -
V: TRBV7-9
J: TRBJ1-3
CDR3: CASSLTGEGRNTIYF

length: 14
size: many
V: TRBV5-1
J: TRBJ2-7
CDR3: CASSLGPASDEQYF

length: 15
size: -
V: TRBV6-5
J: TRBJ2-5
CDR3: CASSLTWTAQETQYF

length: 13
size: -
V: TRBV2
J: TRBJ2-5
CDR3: CATRDSAISTQYF

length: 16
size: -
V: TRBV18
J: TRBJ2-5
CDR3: CASSPQGSGDGETQYF

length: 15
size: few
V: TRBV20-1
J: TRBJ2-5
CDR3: CSAISRDSVGETQYF

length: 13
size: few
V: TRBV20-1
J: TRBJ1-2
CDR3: CSASPGRNYGYTF

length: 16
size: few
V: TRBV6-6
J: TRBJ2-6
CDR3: CASSPTPVSGANVLTF

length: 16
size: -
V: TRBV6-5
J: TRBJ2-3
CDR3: CASSYSLGGLTDTQYF

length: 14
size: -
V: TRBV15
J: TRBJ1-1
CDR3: CATSAVEGRTEAFF

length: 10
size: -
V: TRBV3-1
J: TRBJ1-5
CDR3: CASIVQPQHF

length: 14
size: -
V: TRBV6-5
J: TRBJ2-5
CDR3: CASSYGAVQETQYF

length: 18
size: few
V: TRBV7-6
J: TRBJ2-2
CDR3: CASSPKLAGETNTGELFF

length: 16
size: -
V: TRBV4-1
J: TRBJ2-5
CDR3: CASSQVEGGRQETQYF

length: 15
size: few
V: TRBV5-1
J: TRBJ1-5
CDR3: CASSWARGRGQPQHF

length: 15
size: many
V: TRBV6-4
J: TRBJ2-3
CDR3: CASSAGTSGPDTQYF

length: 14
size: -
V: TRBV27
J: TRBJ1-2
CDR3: CASTAVTGGRGYTF

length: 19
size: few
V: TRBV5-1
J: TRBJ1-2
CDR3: CASSSTGGQGARAYYGYTF

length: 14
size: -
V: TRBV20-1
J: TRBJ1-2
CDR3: CSASPGRGVGGYTF

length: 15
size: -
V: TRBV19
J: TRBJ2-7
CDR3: CASSDSPGAYYEQYF

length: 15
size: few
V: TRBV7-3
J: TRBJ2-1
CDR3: CASSPTGPLDHEQFF

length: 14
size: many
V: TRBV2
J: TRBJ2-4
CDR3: CASRDTFAKNIQYF

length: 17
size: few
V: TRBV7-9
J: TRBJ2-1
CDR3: CASSTRQGERSYNEQFF

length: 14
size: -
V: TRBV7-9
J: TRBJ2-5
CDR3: CASSLGWGLETQYF

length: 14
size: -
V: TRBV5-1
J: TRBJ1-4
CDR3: CASSLQGINEKLFF

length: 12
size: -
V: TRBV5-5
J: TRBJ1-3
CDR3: CASSLHLATIYF

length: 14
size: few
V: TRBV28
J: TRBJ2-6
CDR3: CATRRGSGANVLTF

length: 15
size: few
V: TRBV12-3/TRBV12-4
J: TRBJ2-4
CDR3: CASSTTPLAKNIQYF

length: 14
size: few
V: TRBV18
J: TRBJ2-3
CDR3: CASSEYRGPDTQYF

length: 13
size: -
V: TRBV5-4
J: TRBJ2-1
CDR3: CASSAAGGSEQFF

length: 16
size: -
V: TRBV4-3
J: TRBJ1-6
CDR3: CASSQSPGSHNSPLHF

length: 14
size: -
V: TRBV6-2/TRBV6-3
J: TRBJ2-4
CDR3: CASSLRLGKNIQYF

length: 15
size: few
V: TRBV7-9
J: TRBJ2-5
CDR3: CASSLVGDSQETQYF

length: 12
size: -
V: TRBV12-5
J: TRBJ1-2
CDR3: CASGLPAYGYTF

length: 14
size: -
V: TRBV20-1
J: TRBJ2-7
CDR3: CSARPTGTTHEQYF

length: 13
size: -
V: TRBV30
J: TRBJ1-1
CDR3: CAWSVTLGTEAFF

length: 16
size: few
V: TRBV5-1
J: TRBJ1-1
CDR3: CASSLRGIPVNTEAFF

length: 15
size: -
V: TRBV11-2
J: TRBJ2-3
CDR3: CASSLKGGPADTQYF

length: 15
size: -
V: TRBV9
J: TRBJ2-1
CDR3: CASSVEGVGNNEQFF

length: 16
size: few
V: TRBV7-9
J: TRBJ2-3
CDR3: CASSLSRGPLGDTQYF

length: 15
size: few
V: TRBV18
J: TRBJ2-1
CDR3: CASSPRTGDINEQFF

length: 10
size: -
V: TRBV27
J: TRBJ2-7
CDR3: CASGPYEQYF

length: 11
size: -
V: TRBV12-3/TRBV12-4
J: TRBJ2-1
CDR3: CASRDLAGLFF

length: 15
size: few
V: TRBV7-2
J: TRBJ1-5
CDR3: CASSLWQVSAQPQHF